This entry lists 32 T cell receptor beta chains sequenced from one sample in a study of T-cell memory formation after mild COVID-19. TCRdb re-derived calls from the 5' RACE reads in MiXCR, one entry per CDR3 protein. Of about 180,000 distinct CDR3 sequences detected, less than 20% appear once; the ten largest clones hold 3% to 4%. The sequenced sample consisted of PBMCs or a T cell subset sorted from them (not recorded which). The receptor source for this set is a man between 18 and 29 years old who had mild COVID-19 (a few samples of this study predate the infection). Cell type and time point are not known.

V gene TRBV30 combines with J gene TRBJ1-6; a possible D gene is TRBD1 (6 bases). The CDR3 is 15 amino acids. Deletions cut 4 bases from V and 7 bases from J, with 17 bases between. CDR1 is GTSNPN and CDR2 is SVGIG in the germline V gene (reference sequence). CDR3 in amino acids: CAWTVLRGRNSPLHF. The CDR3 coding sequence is TGTGCCTGGACCGTACTCAGGGGAAGAAATTCACCCCTCCACTTT.

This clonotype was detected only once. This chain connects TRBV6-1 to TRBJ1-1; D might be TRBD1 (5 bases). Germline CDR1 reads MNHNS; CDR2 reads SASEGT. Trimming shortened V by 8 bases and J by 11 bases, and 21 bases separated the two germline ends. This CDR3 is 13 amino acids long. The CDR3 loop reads CASEIRERGSAFF. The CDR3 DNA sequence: TGTGCCAGCGAGATCAGGGAGAGAGGTTCGGCTTTCTTT.

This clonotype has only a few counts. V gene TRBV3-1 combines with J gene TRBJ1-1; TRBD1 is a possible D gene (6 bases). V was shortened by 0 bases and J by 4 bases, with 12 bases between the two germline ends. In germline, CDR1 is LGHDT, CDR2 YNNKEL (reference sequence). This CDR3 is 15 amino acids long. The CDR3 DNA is TGTGCCAGCAGCCAAGAGGACAGTGCGGCCACTGAAGCTTTCTTT. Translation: CASSQEDSAATEAFF.

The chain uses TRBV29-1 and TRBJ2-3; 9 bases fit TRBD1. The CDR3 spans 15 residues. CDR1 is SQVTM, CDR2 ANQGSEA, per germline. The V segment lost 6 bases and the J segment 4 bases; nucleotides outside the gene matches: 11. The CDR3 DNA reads TGCAGCGTCCAAAAGGTGGGACAGGGATCAGATACGCAGTATTTT. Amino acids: CSVQKVGQGSDTQYF.

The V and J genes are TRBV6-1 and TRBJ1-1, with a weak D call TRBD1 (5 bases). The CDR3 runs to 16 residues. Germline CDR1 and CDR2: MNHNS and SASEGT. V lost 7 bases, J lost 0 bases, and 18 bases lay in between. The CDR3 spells CASTNPKGLMNTEAFF. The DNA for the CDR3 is TGTGCCAGCACCAACCCGAAGGGGCTGATGAACACTGAAGCTTTCTTT.

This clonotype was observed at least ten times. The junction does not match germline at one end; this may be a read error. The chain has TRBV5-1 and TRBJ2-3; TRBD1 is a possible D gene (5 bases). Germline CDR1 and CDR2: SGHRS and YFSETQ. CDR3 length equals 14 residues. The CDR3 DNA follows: TGTGCCAGCTCACCAGGGCAGGGCACAGATACGCAGTATTTT. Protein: CASSPGQGTDTQYF.

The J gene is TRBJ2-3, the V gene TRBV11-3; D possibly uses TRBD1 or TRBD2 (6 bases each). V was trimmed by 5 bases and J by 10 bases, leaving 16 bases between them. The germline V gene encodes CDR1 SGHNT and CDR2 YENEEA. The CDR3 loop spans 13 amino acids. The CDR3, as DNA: TGTGCCAGCAGCAGGGGGAGCGGGCGCGCGCAGTATTTT. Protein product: CASSRGSGRAQYF.

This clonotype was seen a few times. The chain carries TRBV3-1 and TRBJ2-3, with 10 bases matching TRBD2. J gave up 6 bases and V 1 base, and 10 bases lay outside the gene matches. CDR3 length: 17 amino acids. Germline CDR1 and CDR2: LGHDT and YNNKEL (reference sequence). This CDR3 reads CASSQVLELAGLDTQYF. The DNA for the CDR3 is TGTGCCAGCAGCCAAGTGCTTGAACTAGCGGGGCTCGATACGCAGTATTTT.

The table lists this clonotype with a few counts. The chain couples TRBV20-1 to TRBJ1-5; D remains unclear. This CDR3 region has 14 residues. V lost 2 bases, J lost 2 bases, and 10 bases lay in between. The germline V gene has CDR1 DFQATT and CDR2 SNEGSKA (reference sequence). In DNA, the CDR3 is TGCAGTGCTAGACTGGAGAGTGGCAATCAGCCCCAGCATTTT. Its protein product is CSARLESGNQPQHF.

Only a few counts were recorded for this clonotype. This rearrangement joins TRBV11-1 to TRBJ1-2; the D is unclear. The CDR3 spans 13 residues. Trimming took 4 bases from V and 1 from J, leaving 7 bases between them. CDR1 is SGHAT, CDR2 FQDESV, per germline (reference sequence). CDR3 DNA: TGTGCCAGCAGCTCCTTGGATAACTATGGCTACACCTTC. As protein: CASSSLDNYGYTF.

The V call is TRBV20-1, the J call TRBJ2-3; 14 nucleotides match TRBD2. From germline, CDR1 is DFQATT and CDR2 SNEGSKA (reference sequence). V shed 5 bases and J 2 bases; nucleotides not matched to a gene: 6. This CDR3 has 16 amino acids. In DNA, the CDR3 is TGCAGTGCTCGGCGGACTAGCGGGGGGCCCACAGATACGCAGTATTTT. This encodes CSARRTSGGPTDTQYF.

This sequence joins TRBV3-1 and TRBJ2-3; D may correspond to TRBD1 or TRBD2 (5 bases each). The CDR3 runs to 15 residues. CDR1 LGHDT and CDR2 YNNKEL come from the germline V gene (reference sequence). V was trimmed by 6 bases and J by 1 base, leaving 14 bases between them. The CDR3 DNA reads TGTGCCAGCAGTCCAGGACCGGGGCGCACAGATACGCAGTATTTT. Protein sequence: CASSPGPGRTDTQYF.

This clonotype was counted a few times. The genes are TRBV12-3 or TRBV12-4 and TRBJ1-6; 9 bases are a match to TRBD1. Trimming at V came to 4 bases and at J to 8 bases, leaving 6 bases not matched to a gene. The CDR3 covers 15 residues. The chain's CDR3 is CASSYFGDRDSPLHF. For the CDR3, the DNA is TGTGCCAGCAGTTATTTTGGGGACAGGGATTCACCCCTCCACTTT.

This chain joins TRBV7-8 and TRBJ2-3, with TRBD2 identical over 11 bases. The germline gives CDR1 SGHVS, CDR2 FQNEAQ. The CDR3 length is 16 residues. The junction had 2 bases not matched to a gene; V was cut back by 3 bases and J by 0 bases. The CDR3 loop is CASSLRLAGSTDTQYF. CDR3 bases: TGTGCCAGCAGCTTGCGACTAGCGGGGAGCACAGATACGCAGTATTTT.

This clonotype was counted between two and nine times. The CDR3 spells CASSLVGNYGYTF. The CDR3 DNA reads as TGTGCCAGCAGCTTAGTGGGGAACTATGGCTACACCTTC. J is TRBJ1-2 and V is TRBV7-9; the D is unclear. The CDR3 length is 13 residues. Germline V gene lookup returns CDR1 SEHNR and CDR2 FQNEAQ (reference sequence). Trimming removed 1 base from V and 2 bases from J, with 5 bases in between.

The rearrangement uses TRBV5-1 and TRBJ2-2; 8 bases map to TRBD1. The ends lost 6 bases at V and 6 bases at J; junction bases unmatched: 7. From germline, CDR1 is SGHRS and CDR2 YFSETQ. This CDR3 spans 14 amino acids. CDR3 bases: TGCGCCAGCACCTGGACAGGGAAGGCCGGGGAGCTGTTTTTT. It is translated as CASTWTGKAGELFF.

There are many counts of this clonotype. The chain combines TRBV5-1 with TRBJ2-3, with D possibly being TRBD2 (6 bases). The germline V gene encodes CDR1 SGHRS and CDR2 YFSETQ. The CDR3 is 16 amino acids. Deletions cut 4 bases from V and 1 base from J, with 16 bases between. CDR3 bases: TGCGCCAGCAGCCAGCTACGGGGCGGGGGCACAGATACGCAGTATTTT. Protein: CASSQLRGGGTDTQYF. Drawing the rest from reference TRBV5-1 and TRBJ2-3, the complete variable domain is KAGVTQTPRYLIKTRGQQVTLSCSPISGHRSVSWYQQTPGQGLQFLFEYFSETQRNKGNFPGRFSGRQFSNSRSEMNVSTLELGDSALYLCASSQLRGGGTDTQYFGPGTRLTVL.

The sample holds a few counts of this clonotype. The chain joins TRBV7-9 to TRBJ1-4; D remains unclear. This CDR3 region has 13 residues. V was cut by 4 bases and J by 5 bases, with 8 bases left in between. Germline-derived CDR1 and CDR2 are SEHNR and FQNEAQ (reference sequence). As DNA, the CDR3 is TGTGCCAGCAGCTGGAATACGAATGAAAAACTGTTTTTT. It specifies CASSWNTNEKLFF.

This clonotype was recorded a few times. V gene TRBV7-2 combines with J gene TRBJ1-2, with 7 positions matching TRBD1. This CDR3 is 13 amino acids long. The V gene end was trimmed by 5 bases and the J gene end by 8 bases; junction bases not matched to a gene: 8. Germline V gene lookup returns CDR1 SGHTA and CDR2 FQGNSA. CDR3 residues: CASSIDRVGGYTF. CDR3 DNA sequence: TGTGCCAGCAGCATCGACAGGGTGGGAGGCTACACCTTC.

In DNA form, the CDR3 reads TGTGCCAGCAGCCCCTCGTCCCCAGGGAGCGATGAGCAGTTCTTC. Translation: CASSPSSPGSDEQFF. V and J are TRBV5-4 and TRBJ2-1, with D perhaps matching TRBD1 or TRBD2 (5 bases each). Germline V lookup: CDR1 SGHNT, CDR2 YYREEE (reference sequence). V lost 4 bases, J lost 8 bases, and 19 bases lay in between. This CDR3 comprises 15 residues.

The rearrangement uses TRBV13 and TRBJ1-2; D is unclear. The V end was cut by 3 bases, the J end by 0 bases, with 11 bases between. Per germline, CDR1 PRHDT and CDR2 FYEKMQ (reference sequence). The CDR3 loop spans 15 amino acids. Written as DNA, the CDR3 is TGTGCCAGCAGCTTGCCCGGAGGTTCTAACTATGGCTACACCTTC. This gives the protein CASSLPGGSNYGYTF.

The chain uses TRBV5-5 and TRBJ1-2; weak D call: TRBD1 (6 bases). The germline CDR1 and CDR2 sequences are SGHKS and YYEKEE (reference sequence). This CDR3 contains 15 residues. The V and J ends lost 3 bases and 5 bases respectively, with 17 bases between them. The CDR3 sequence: CASSSHMGAGYGYTF. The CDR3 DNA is TGTGCCAGCAGCTCCCATATGGGGGCTGGGTATGGCTACACCTTC.

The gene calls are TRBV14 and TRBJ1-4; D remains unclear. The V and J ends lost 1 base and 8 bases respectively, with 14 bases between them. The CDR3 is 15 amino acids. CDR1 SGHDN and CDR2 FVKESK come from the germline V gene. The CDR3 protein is CASSQGARGGEKLFF. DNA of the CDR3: TGTGCCAGCAGCCAAGGGGCTCGGGGAGGCGAAAAACTGTTTTTT.

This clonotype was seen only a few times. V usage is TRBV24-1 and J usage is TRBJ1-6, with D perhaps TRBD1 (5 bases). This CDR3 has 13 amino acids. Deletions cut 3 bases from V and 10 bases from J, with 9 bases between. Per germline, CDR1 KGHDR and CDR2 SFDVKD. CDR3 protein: CATSDDGGSPLHF. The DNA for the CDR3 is TGTGCCACCAGTGATGACGGGGGATCACCCCTCCACTTT.

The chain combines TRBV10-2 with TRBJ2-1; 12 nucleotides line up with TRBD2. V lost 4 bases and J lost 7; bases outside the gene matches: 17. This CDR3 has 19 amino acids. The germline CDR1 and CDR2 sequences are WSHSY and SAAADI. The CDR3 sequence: CASSVFPASGGAGGNEQFF. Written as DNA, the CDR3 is TGCGCCAGCAGTGTCTTCCCGGCTAGCGGGGGGGCAGGCGGTAATGAGCAGTTCTTC.

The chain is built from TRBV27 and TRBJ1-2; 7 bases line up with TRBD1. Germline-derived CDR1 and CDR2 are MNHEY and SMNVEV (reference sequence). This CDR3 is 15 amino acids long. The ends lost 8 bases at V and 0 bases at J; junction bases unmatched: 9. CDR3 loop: CASHPGTVANYGYTF. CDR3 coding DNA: TGTGCCAGCCACCCCGGGACAGTCGCTAACTATGGCTACACCTTC.

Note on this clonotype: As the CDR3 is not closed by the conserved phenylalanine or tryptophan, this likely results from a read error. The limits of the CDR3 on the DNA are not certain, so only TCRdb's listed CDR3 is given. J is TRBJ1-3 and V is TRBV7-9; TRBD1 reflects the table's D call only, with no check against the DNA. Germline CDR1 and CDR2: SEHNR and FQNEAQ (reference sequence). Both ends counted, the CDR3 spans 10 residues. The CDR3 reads CASSPDRGNY.

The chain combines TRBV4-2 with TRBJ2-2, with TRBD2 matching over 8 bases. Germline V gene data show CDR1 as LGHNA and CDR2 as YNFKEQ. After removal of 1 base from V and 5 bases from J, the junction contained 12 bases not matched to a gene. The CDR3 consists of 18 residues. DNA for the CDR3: TGTGCCAGCAGCCAAGTGTTCGGGGGGGCCTATGGGACCGGGGAGCTGTTTTTT. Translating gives CASSQVFGGAYGTGELFF.

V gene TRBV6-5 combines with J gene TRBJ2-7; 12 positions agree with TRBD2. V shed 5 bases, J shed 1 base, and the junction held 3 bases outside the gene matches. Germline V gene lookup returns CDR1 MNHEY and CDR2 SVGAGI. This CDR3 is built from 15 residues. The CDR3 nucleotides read TGTGCCAGCAGTCGGACTAGCGGGGCTTCCTACGAGCAGTACTTC. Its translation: CASSRTSGASYEQYF.

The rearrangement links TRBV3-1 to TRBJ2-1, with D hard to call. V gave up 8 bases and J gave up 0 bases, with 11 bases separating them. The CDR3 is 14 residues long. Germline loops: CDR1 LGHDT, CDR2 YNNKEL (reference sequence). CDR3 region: CASQPSDSYNEQFF. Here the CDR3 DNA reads TGTGCCAGCCAACCGTCTGACTCCTACAATGAGCAGTTCTTC.

DNA of the CDR3: TGTGCCAGCAGCTTAACCCTTGTAACGGGGGGACCCACAGATACGCAGTATTTT. The encoded protein is CASSLTLVTGGPTDTQYF. V and J are TRBV7-3 and TRBJ2-3; 7 bases match TRBD2. With 0 bases clipped from V and 2 bases from J, the junction kept 11 bases outside the gene matches. The CDR3 runs 18 residues. Germline V lookup: CDR1 SGHTA, CDR2 FQGTGA. The full variable domain, its missing parts supplied by reference TRBV7-3 and TRBJ2-3, is GAGVSQTPSNKVTEKGKYVELRCDPISGHTALYWYRQSLGQGPEFLIYFQGTGAADDSGLPNDRFFAVRPEGSVSTLKIQRTERGDSAVYLCASSLTLVTGGPTDTQYFGPGTRLTVL.

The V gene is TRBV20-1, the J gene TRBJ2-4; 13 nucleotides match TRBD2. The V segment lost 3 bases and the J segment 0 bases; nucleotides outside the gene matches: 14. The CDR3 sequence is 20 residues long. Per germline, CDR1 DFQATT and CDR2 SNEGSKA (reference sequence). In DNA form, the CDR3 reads TGCAGTGCTAGGGGGGATGGGCCGGGACTAGCGGGACTAGCCAAAAACATTCAGTACTTC. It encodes CSARGDGPGLAGLAKNIQYF.